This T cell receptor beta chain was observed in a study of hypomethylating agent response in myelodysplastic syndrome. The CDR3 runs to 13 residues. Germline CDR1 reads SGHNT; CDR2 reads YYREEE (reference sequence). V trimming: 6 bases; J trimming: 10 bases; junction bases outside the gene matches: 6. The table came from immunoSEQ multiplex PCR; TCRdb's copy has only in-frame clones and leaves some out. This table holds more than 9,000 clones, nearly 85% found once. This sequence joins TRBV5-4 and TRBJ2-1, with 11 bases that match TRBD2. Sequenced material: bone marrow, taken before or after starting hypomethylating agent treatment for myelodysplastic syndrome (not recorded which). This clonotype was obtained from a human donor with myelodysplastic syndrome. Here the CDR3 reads CASTLAGGREQFF. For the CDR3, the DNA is TGTGCCAGCACCTTAGCGGGGGGGCGGGAGCAGTTCTTC.